One and the same sample provided the 25 T cell receptor beta chains below, sequenced in a study of a mutant IDH1 vaccine in newly diagnosed glioma. Noted time point: week 47, end of study. Every vaccination contained 300 ug of the mutant IDH1 20-mer peptide and was paired with topical imiquimod. Profiled with immunoSEQ multiplex PCR; TCRdb holds only in-frame clones, not every one. The sample lists some 42,000 clones; less than 85% were seen once. The antigens for these receptors are not known. The sample consisted of PBMCs, taken from a glioma patient whose treatment included an IDH1 peptide vaccine. These TCRs come from a man younger than 30 with glioma. Some clones in this sample may be carry-over from other donors' samples.

This rearrangement joins TRBV9 to TRBJ1-1, with D possibly TRBD1 on 6 matching bases. This CDR3 contains 14 residues. Looked up from germline, CDR1 is SGDLS and CDR2 is YYNGEE. V lost 0 bases, J lost 8 bases, and 14 bases lay in between. CDR3 protein: CASSVVRGGKEAFF. As DNA, the CDR3 is TGTGCCAGCAGCGTAGTCAGGGGTGGGAAAGAAGCTTTCTTT.

The chain employs TRBV2 and TRBJ1-3; D unclear. With 4 bases removed from V and 8 bases from J, the gap between germline ends came to 15 bases. Germline assignment: CDR1 SNHLY and CDR2 FYNNEI. This CDR3 region has 14 residues. The CDR3 sequence: CASSARGYADTIYF. The CDR3 coding sequence is TGTGCCAGCAGTGCAAGAGGGTATGCAGACACCATATATTTT.

Written as DNA, the CDR3 is TGTGCCAGCAGCTTAGCGCCGTCAAGGACCGAGCAGTACTTC. This encodes CASSLAPSRTEQYF. The rearrangement links TRBV7-9 to TRBJ2-7, with D hard to call. V gave up 0 bases and J gave up 6 bases, with 12 bases separating them. The germline V gene has CDR1 SEHNR and CDR2 FQNEAQ (reference sequence). The CDR3 covers 14 residues.

This rearrangement joins TRBV4-3 to TRBJ2-1; either TRBD1 or TRBD2 may fit D (5 bases each). CDR3 length equals 15 residues. The germline V gene has CDR1 LGHNA and CDR2 YSLEER. V was cut by 0 bases and J by 2 bases, with 8 bases left in between. CDR3 region: CASSQELGAYNEQFF. In nucleotides, the CDR3 is TGCGCCAGCAGCCAAGAACTGGGGGCCTACAATGAGCAGTTCTTC.

This clone was seen only once. This chain joins TRBV19 and TRBJ2-7, with D perhaps matching TRBD1 or TRBD2 (5 bases each). Germline V gene lookup returns CDR1 LNHDA and CDR2 SQIVND (reference sequence). This CDR3 region has 13 residues. The germline V and J ends were trimmed by 5 bases and 7 bases, with 15 bases remaining between them. In DNA form, the CDR3 reads TGTGCCAGTAGTCTGGGGGACGCTGGGGAGCAGTACTTC. Translation: CASSLGDAGEQYF.

The chain employs TRBV29-1 and TRBJ2-5; perhaps TRBD1 as D (6 bases). V shed 6 bases and J shed 0 bases, with 8 bases lying between them. Germline V CDR1 and CDR2: SQVTM, ANQGSEA. This CDR3 is built from 12 residues. The CDR3 coding sequence is TGCAGCGTCGACAGGTACCAAGAGACCCAGTACTTC. This sequence encodes CSVDRYQETQYF.

V gene TRBV9 combines with J gene TRBJ2-1, with unresolved D. Per germline, CDR1 SGDLS and CDR2 YYNGEE. Trimming removed 0 bases from V and 6 bases from J, with 1 base in between. The CDR3 length is 11 residues. The CDR3 DNA is TGTGCCAGCAGCGTAGCCAATGAGCAGTTCTTC. It codes for CASSVANEQFF.

This clone was found once. The V gene is TRBV5-6, the J gene TRBJ2-7; 8 bases map to TRBD1. CDR1 and CDR2 (germline): SGHDT, YYEEEE. The V gene end was trimmed by 6 bases and the J gene end by 2 bases; junction bases not matched to a gene: 7. CDR3 length: 14 amino acids. In nucleotides, the CDR3 is TGTGCCAGCACGGGACAGGACAAGCCCTACGAGCAGTACTTC. It translates to CASTGQDKPYEQYF.

This sequence joins TRBV29-1 and TRBJ2-7; 9 bases are a match to TRBD1. The germline CDR1 and CDR2 sequences are SQVTM and ANQGSEA. This CDR3 has 14 amino acids. Losses at the gene ends were 3 bases for V and 4 bases for J; bases not matched to a gene: 7. The CDR3 DNA reads TGCAGCGTTGAGGGACAGGGAACGGGATACGAGCAGTACTTC. It yields the protein CSVEGQGTGYEQYF.

V gene TRBV6-1 combines with J gene TRBJ1-3; possibly TRBD1 for D (6 bases). This CDR3 has 15 residues. The germline V gene encodes CDR1 MNHNS and CDR2 SASEGT. V shed 8 bases and J shed 0 bases, with 14 bases lying between them. The CDR3 loop reads CASLLTGSSGNTIYF. CDR3 DNA sequence: TGTGCCAGCCTACTTACAGGGAGCTCTGGAAACACCATATATTTT.

The CDR3 bases are TGTGCCAGCAGCTTAGGAGGCGGGGGTGTCTACGAGCAGTACTTC. It yields the protein CASSLGGGGVYEQYF. The V call is TRBV7-2, the J call TRBJ2-7; 7 bases map to TRBD2. In germline, CDR1 is SGHTA, CDR2 FQGNSA. The CDR3 is 15 amino acids. V trimming: 1 base; J trimming: 3 bases; junction bases outside the gene matches: 6.

This clone was recorded a few times. CDR3 in DNA: TGTGCCTGGAGTGTACGGGTCGTGGGGACTGAAGCTTTCTTT. Its translation: CAWSVRVVGTEAFF. The chain has TRBV30 and TRBJ1-1, with D unclear. V shed 0 bases and J shed 5 bases, with 13 bases lying between them. Per the germline V gene, CDR1 is GTSNPN and CDR2 is SVGIG (reference sequence). CDR3 length: 14 amino acids. The variable domain in full, completed from reference TRBV30 and TRBJ1-1, reads SQTIHQWPATLVQPVGSPLSLECTVEGTSNPNLYWYRQAAGRGLQLLFYSVGIGQISSEVPQNLSASRPQDRQFILSSKKLLLSDSGFYLCAWSVRVVGTEAFFGQGTRLTVV.

This clone was seen only once. This sequence joins TRBV5-6 and TRBJ2-5; no clear D gene. Deletions cut 4 bases from V and 1 base from J, with 20 bases between. CDR3 length equals 17 residues. From germline, CDR1 is SGHDT and CDR2 YYEEEE. The CDR3 DNA reads as TGTGCCAGCAGCCTATTAGGCGACCTCCACCCCCAAGAGACCCAGTACTTC. Translation gives CASSLLGDLHPQETQYF.

The rearrangement joins TRBV7-9 to TRBJ1-2, with 8 bases identical to TRBD1. Germline-derived CDR1 and CDR2 are SEHNR and FQNEAQ (reference sequence). V lost 2 bases to trimming and J lost 4 bases; unmatched junction nucleotides: 15. The CDR3 consists of 18 residues. DNA for the CDR3: TGTGCCAGCAGCTTATTGACGGGACAGGAGACGCTAGGCTATGGCTACACCTTC. It is translated as CASSLLTGQETLGYGYTF.

This sequence joins TRBV25-1 and TRBJ2-1; 7 bases line up with TRBD2. Germline V gene data show CDR1 as MGHDK and CDR2 as SYGVNS. The CDR3 consists of 11 residues. J gave up 7 bases and V 6 bases, and 0 bases lay outside the gene matches. CDR3 region: CASRGGNEQFF. In nucleotides, the CDR3 is TGTGCCAGCAGGGGGGGGAATGAGCAGTTCTTC.

The V gene is TRBV29-1, the J gene TRBJ1-3, with 8 bases fitting TRBD1. V was clipped by 3 bases and J by 2 bases; unmatched bases: 9. There are 16 residues in the CDR3. Per the germline V gene, CDR1 is SQVTM and CDR2 is ANQGSEA. CDR3 coding DNA: TGCAGCGTTGAGCTATTGAGACAGGGGCCTGGAAACACCATATATTTT. Its protein is CSVELLRQGPGNTIYF.

This chain connects TRBV9 to TRBJ1-1; D is ambiguous. Per germline, CDR1 SGDLS and CDR2 YYNGEE. The length of the CDR3 is 13 residues. V was trimmed by 2 bases and J by 6 bases, leaving 11 bases between them. The CDR3 protein is CASSVMTSSEAFF. CDR3 DNA: TGTGCCAGCAGCGTTATGACTTCTTCTGAAGCTTTCTTT.

This chain uses TRBV5-1 with TRBJ2-2, with TRBD2 matching 12 bases. V shed 6 bases, J shed 4 bases, and the junction held 4 bases outside the gene matches. This CDR3 contains 15 residues. Germline-derived CDR1 and CDR2 are SGHRS and YFSETQ. The CDR3 coding sequence is TGCGCCAGCACACTAGCGGGGGGCCCCACCGGGGAGCTGTTTTTT. Its translation is CASTLAGGPTGELFF.

This chain links TRBV19 with TRBJ2-7; 9 bases agree with TRBD1. The CDR3 is 17 amino acids. Germline V CDR1 and CDR2: LNHDA, SQIVND (reference sequence). Losses at the gene ends were 11 bases for V and 4 bases for J; bases not matched to a gene: 21. The CDR3 region has the DNA TGTGCCCCCAAGTATGGGGGACCGGGACAGGGAGAATACGAGCAGTACTTC. Its protein is CAPKYGGPGQGEYEQYF.

The chain employs TRBV7-9 and TRBJ1-6, with D maybe TRBD1 (5 bases). The CDR3 is 15 residues long. Trimming cost V 5 bases and J 7 bases, with 15 bases left between them. Per germline, CDR1 SEHNR and CDR2 FQNEAQ (reference sequence). CDR3: CASSLTVSPNSPLHF. The CDR3 DNA follows: TGTGCCAGCAGCCTGACAGTCTCCCCAAATTCACCCCTCCACTTT.

The chain is built from TRBV7-9 and TRBJ1-6, with D hard to call. V lost 1 base, J lost 4 bases, and 11 bases lay in between. The CDR3 spans 16 residues. Germline V lookup: CDR1 SEHNR, CDR2 FQNEAQ (reference sequence). The CDR3 is CASSLGAGVYNSPLHF. The CDR3 DNA follows: TGTGCCAGCAGCTTAGGGGCAGGAGTTTATAATTCACCCCTCCACTTT.

The genes are TRBV4-3 and TRBJ1-1; D is perhaps TRBD1 (5 bases). The CDR3 extends over 17 amino acids. The V and J ends lost 0 bases and 6 bases respectively, with 20 bases between them. Looked up from germline, CDR1 is LGHNA and CDR2 is YSLEER. CDR3 amino acids: CASSQDLGSAGRPEAFF. The CDR3 coding sequence is TGCGCCAGCAGCCAAGATCTCGGGTCGGCAGGGCGGCCTGAAGCTTTCTTT.

The chain recombines TRBV20-1 with TRBJ1-5; 7 positions agree with TRBD1. J lost 7 bases, V lost 8 bases, and 5 bases had no gene match. This CDR3 has 11 amino acids. CDR1 is DFQATT, CDR2 SNEGSKA, per germline (reference sequence). The CDR3 region has the DNA TGCAGTAACTACAGGGGCCAGCCCCAGCATTTT. Protein sequence: CSNYRGQPQHF.

The chain has TRBV5-1 and TRBJ1-4; no clear D gene. The CDR3 has 15 amino acids. Trimming shortened V by 2 bases and J by 5 bases, and 13 bases separated the two germline ends. CDR1 SGHRS and CDR2 YFSETQ come from the germline V gene. The CDR3 DNA is TGCGCCAGCAGCTTTTCTGGTCGGGAGAATGAAAAACTGTTTTTT. It specifies CASSFSGRENEKLFF.

This chain joins TRBV14 and TRBJ2-5; D not resolved. From germline, CDR1 is SGHDN and CDR2 FVKESK. The ends were cut back, 4 bases at V and 2 bases at J, with 11 bases in the middle. The CDR3 has 14 amino acids. The CDR3: CASSLNRAQETQYF. The CDR3 DNA is TGTGCCAGCAGCCTTAACAGAGCACAAGAGACCCAGTACTTC.